These T cell receptor beta chains were read from a single sample in a study of T-cell reconstitution after alpha-beta-depleted transplantation in children. TCRdb reanalysed the PCR reads using MiXCR and keeps one entry per CDR3 protein. The top ten clones hold 0.9% to 1.2% of a sample with about 640,000 distinct CDR3 sequences, approximately 17% of them seen once. This specimen was PBMCs from the stem cell graft donor, taken from the stem cell graft. Receptor source: a human donor who donated a stem cell graft to a child with acute myeloid leukemia. Each CDR3 is given with its conserved first and last residue. The D gene is left open where the match is weak. Clone size is stated in some rows and not others, as once, few, many or a class when expanded.

D gene	J gene	V gene	clone size	CDR3 protein	CDR3 DNA
TRBD1	TRBJ2-3	TRBV7-6	-	CASSLTGQGATSTDTQYF	TGTGCCAGCAGCTTAACCGGACAGGGGGCGACCAGCACAGATACGCAGTATTTT
-	TRBJ1-1	TRBV24-1	-	CATQASNTEAFF	TGTGCCACCCAAGCTAGCAACACTGAAGCTTTCTTT
TRBD2	TRBJ2-1	TRBV20-1	many	CSGRRGGINEQFF	TGCAGTGGTAGACGGGGGGGGATAAATGAGCAGTTCTTC
-	TRBJ1-1	TRBV12-3/TRBV12-4	many	CASSLVRDGNTEAFF	TGTGCCAGCAGTTTAGTACGGGACGGGAACACTGAAGCTTTCTTT
-	TRBJ1-5	TRBV20-1	many	CSAVDGERSNQPQHF	TGCAGTGCTGTGGACGGGGAAAGAAGCAATCAGCCCCAGCATTTT
-	TRBJ2-3	TRBV20-1	many	CSARRPKLATDTQYF	TGCAGTGCTAGACGACCTAAACTAGCTACAGATACGCAGTATTTT
-	TRBJ2-5	TRBV7-7	-	CASSAGGLTQETQYF	TGTGCCAGCAGCGCCGGGGGACTGACGCAAGAGACCCAGTACTTC
-	TRBJ1-1	TRBV7-9	few	CASTPGPEKNTEAFF	TGTGCCAGCACCCCGGGACCGGAGAAGAACACTGAAGCTTTCTTT
-	TRBJ1-1	TRBV7-8	many	CASSLASRVNTEAFF	TGTGCCAGCAGCTTAGCCTCCAGGGTGAACACTGAAGCTTTCTTT
-	TRBJ2-5	TRBV5-5	many	CASSLRPQETQYF	TGTGCCAGCAGCTTGCGGCCCCAAGAGACCCAGTACTTC
-	TRBJ2-1	TRBV20-1	many	CSARDRGGPEQFF	TGCAGTGCTAGAGATCGAGGGGGGCCTGAGCAGTTCTTC
-	TRBJ2-3	TRBV20-1	many	CSARQDRPFTDTQYF	TGCAGTGCTAGACAGGACAGACCCTTCACAGATACGCAGTATTTT
TRBD1	TRBJ1-1	TRBV5-5	-	CASSSPGTGFEAFF	TGTGCCAGCAGTTCACCCGGGACAGGGTTTGAAGCTTTCTTT
-	TRBJ2-2	TRBV24-1	-	CATGDPTNTGELFF	TGTGCCACCGGGGATCCAACGAACACCGGGGAGCTGTTTTTT
-	TRBJ2-7	TRBV12-3/TRBV12-4	few	CASSPLTSSYEQYF	TGTGCCAGCAGCCCCCTTACTAGCTCCTACGAGCAGTACTTC
-	TRBJ2-2	TRBV25-1	-	CASMGDGNTGELFF	TGTGCCAGCATGGGGGATGGGAACACCGGGGAGCTGTTTTTT
-	TRBJ1-2	TRBV7-2	few	CASSLDGRVNYGYTF	TGTGCCAGCAGCTTAGACGGCAGGGTCAACTATGGCTACACCTTC
-	TRBJ2-3	TRBV7-7	few	CASRQDRYTDTQYF	TGTGCCAGTCGCCAGGACAGATACACAGATACGCAGTATTTT
-	TRBJ1-5	TRBV20-1	-	CCASSPPDSTDNQPQHF	TGCTGTGCTAGCTCGCCCCCGGACAGTACGGATAATCAGCCCCAGCATTTT
TRBD1	TRBJ1-2	TRBV7-2	-	CASSSPGQYGYTF	TGTGCCAGCAGCTCGCCGGGACAGTATGGCTACACCTTC
-	TRBJ1-2	TRBV6-1	few	CASRTGPPGGYTF	TGTGCCAGCAGAACCGGACCCCCCGGGGGCTACACCTTC
-	TRBJ2-1	TRBV30	few	CAWGRWGSYNEQFF	TGTGCCTGGGGGAGGTGGGGTTCCTACAATGAGCAGTTCTTC
-	TRBJ1-1	TRBV5-5	many	CASSFGGTTEAFF	TGTGCCAGCAGCTTTGGGGGAACTACTGAAGCTTTCTTT